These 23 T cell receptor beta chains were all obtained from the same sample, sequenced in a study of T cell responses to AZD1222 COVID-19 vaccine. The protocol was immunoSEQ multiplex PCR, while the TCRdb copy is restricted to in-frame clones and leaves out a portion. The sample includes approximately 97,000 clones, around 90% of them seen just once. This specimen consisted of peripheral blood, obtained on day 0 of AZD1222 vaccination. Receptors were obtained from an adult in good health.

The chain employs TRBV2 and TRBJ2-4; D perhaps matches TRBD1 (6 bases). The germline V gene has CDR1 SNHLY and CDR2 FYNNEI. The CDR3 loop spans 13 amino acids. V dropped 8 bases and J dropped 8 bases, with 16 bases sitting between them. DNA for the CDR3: TGTGCCAGCTATGATCAGGGGATAGACATTCAGTACTTC. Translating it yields CASYDQGIDIQYF.

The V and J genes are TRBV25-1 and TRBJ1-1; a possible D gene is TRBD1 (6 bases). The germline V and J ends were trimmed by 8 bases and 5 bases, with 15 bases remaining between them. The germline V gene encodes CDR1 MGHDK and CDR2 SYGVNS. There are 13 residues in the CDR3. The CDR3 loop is CASHRGGGTEAFF. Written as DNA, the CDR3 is TGTGCCAGCCACCGAGGGGGTGGGACTGAAGCTTTCTTT.

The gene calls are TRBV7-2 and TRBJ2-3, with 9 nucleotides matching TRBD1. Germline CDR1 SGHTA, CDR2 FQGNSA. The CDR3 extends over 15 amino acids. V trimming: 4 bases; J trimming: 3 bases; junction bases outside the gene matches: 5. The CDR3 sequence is CASSSGTGRTDTQYF. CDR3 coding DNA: TGTGCCAGCAGCTCCGGGACAGGGAGAACAGATACGCAGTATTTT.

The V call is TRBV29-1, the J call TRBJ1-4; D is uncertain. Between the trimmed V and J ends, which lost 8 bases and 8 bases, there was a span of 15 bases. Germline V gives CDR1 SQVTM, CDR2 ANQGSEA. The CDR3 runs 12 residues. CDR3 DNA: TGCAGCTGTTGGAGCAGTAGGGAAAAACTGTTTTTT. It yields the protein CSCWSSREKLFF. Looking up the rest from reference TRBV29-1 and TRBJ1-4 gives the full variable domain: SAVISQKPSRDICQRGTSLTIQCQVDSQVTMMFWYRQQPGQSLTLIATANQGSEATYESGFVIDKFPISRPNLTFSTLTVSNMSPEDSSIYLCSCWSSREKLFFGSGTQLSVL.

The CDR3 DNA sequence: TGCGCCAGCAGGTCGACAGGGGGTAGCGATGAGCAGTTCTTC. This gives the protein CASRSTGGSDEQFF. The chain combines TRBV5-1 with TRBJ2-1, with TRBD1 matching 9 bases. Germline CDR1 SGHRS, CDR2 YFSETQ. The CDR3 sequence is 14 residues long. Trimming removed 5 bases from V and 8 bases from J; junction bases left unmatched: 8. The full variable domain, with the rest looked up from reference TRBV5-1 and TRBJ2-1, is KAGVTQTPRYLIKTRGQQVTLSCSPISGHRSVSWYQQTPGQGLQFLFEYFSETQRNKGNFPGRFSGRQFSNSRSEMNVSTLELGDSALYLCASRSTGGSDEQFFGPGTRLTVL.

This chain's CDR3 is CASSEEVRALSGANVLTF. The DNA of the CDR3 is TGTGCCAGCAGTGAGGAAGTCAGGGCTCTCTCTGGGGCCAACGTCCTGACTTTC. This chain uses TRBV2 with TRBJ2-6; D perhaps matches TRBD1 (5 bases). Trimming took 3 bases from V and 0 from J, leaving 15 bases between them. Germline CDR1 is SNHLY and CDR2 is FYNNEI. The CDR3 contains 18 residues.

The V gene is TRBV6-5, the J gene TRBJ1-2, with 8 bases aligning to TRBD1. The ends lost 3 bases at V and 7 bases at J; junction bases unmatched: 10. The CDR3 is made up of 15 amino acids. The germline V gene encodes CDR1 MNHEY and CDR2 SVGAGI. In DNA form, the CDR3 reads TGTGCCAGCAGTTATGGGCTCCAGGGGGCTCGTGGCTACACCTTC. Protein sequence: CASSYGLQGARGYTF.

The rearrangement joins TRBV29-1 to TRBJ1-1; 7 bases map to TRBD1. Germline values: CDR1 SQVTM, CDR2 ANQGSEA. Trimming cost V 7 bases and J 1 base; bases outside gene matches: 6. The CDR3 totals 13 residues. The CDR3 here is CSAGTATNTEAFF. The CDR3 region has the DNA TGCAGCGCCGGGACAGCGACGAACACTGAAGCTTTCTTT.

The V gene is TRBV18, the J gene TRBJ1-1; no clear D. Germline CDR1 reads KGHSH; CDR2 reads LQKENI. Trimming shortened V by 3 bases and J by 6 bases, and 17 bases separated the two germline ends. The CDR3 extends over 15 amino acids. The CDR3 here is CASSPPSAGESEAFF. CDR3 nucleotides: TGTGCCAGCTCACCGCCGAGTGCGGGTGAATCTGAAGCTTTCTTT.

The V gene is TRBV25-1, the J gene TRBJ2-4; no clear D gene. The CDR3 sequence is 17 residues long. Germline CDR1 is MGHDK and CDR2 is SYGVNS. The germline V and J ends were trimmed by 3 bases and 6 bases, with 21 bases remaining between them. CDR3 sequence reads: CASSDADIGRFSNIQYF. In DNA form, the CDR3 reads TGTGCCAGCAGTGATGCAGACATTGGCCGTTTCTCAAACATTCAGTACTTC.

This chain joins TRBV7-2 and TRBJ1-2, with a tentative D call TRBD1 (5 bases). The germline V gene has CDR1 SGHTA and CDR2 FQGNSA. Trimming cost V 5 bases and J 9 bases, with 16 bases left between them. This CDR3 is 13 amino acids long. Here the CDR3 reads CASSPAWGASYTF. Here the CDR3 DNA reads TGTGCCAGCAGCCCGGCGTGGGGCGCAAGCTACACCTTC.

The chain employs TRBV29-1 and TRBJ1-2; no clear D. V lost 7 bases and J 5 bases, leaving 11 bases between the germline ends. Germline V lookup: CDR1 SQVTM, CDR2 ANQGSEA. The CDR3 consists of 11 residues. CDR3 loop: CSAESGYGYTF. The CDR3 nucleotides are TGCAGCGCCGAATCGGGGTATGGCTACACCTTC.

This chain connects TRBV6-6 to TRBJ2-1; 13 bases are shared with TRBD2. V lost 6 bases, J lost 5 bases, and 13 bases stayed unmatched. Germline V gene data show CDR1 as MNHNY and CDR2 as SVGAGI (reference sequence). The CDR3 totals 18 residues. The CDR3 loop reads CASRRLRTSGRGDNEQFF. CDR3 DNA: TGTGCCAGCAGACGACTTAGGACTAGCGGGAGAGGAGACAATGAGCAGTTCTTC.

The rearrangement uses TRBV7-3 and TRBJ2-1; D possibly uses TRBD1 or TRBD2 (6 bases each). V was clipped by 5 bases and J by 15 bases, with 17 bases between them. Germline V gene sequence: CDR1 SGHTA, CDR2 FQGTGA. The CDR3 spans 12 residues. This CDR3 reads CASSPRGLGWFF. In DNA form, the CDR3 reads TGTGCCAGCAGCCCCCGGGGGCTAGGGTGGTTCTTC.

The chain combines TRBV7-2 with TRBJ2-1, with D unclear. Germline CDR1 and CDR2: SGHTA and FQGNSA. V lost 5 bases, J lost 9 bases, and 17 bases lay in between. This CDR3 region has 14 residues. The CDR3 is CASSPQPWGSEQFF. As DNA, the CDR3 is TGTGCCAGCAGCCCACAACCATGGGGAAGTGAGCAGTTCTTC.

This CDR3 is CASSFRTGTNSPLHF. In nucleotides, the CDR3 is TGTGCCAGCAGTTTCCGGACAGGCACAAATTCACCCCTCCACTTT. This chain links TRBV28 with TRBJ1-6, with TRBD1 identical over 7 bases. The trim removed 3 bases at V and 7 bases at J, leaving 6 bases unmatched. The CDR3 length is 15 residues. Looked up from germline, CDR1 is MDHEN and CDR2 is SYDVKM.

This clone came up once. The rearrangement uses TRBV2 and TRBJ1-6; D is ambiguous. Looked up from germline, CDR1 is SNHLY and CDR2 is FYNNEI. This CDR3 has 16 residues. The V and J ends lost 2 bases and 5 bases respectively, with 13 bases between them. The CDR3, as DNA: TGTGCCAGCAGTGAACAGGATCTCATTAATAATTCACCCCTCCACTTT. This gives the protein CASSEQDLINNSPLHF.

The CDR3 protein is CASSRAGSSYEQYF. The DNA for the CDR3 is TGTGCCAGCAGTAGAGCGGGGAGCTCCTACGAGCAGTACTTC. The chain couples TRBV25-1 to TRBJ2-7; 7 nucleotides line up with TRBD2. Germline CDR1 and CDR2: MGHDK and SYGVNS. V gave up 5 bases and J gave up 0 bases; unmatched junction bases: 4. This CDR3 region has 14 residues.

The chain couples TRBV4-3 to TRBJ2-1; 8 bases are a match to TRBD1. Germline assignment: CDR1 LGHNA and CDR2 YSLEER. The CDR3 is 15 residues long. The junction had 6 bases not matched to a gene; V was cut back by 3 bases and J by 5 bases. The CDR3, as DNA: TGCGCCAGCAGCCACGACAGGGGTTGGGACAATGAGCAGTTCTTC. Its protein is CASSHDRGWDNEQFF.

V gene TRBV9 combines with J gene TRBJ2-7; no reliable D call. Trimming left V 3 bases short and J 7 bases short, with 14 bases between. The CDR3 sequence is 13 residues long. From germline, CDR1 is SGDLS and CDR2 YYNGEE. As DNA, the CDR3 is TGTGCCAGCAGCGCCAAGACCACCTCGGAGCAGTACTTC. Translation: CASSAKTTSEQYF.

CDR3 loop: CASSRIDRAVDGYTF. CDR3 coding DNA: TGTGCCAGCAGTCGCATTGACAGGGCCGTGGATGGCTACACCTTC. The chain uses TRBV2 and TRBJ1-2; 7 nucleotides match TRBD1. In germline, CDR1 is SNHLY, CDR2 FYNNEI. The CDR3 is 15 amino acids. V shed 5 bases, J shed 6 bases, and the junction held 12 bases outside the gene matches.

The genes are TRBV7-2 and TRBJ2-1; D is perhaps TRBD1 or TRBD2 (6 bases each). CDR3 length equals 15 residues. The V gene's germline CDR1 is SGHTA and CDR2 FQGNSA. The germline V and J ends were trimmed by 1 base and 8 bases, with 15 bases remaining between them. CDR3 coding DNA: TGTGCCAGCAGCTTAGATAGTAGGGGGGTGGATGAGCAGTTCTTC. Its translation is CASSLDSRGVDEQFF.

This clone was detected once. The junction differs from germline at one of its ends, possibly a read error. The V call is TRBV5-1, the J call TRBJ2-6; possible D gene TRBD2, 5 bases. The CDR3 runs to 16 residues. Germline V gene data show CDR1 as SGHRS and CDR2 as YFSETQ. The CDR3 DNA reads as TGCGCCAGCAGAAGCAGCGGTTCCTCTGTGGCCAACGTCCTGACTTTC. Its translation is CASRSSGSSVANVLTF.